This is a list of T cell receptor beta chains from one sample in a study of human T cells and chemical hapten exposure. Using its own MiXCR run on the RACE reads, TCRdb lists one record per CDR3 protein. The repertoire holds around 56,000 distinct CDR3 sequences, with more than 8% as singletons. The material was whole blood, obtained in connection with sensitization to the hapten diphenylcyclopropenone (DPC). The source of these receptors is a middle-aged man with alopecia areata. Some clones in this sample may be carry-over from other donors' samples. The CDR3 runs from the conserved cysteine through the conserved F or W. The D gene is left open where the match is weak. Some rows mark clone size as missing; the rest say once, few, many or name a class of expanded clone.

V gene: TRBV4-2
clone size: .
D gene: .
J gene: TRBJ2-7
CDR3 DNA: TGTGCCAGCAGCCAAGAACTATCGGGGACACCCTCCCCATTCAGCTACGAGCAGTACTTC
CDR3 protein: CASSQELSGTPSPFSYEQYF

V gene: TRBV20-1
clone size: few
D gene: .
J gene: TRBJ1-2
CDR3 DNA: TGCAGTGCGCACCGGGGGGAGTCATATGGCTACACCTTC
CDR3 protein: CSAHRGESYGYTF

V gene: TRBV28
clone size: few
D gene: TRBD1
J gene: TRBJ1-3
CDR3 DNA: TGTGCCAGCAGGCAGGGGGTCGGAAACACCATATATTTT
CDR3 protein: CASRQGVGNTIYF

V gene: TRBV24-1
clone size: few
D gene: .
J gene: TRBJ2-1
CDR3 DNA: TGTGCCACCAGTGAAGGACGAAGCGGCTCCCCCGCGCGGGACAATGAGCAGTTCTTC
CDR3 protein: CATSEGRSGSPARDNEQFF

V gene: TRBV20-1
clone size: few
D gene: TRBD2
J gene: TRBJ2-1
CDR3 DNA: TGCAGTGCCTCTCGAAGCGGGAGGGCCGGGGAGCAGTTCTTC
CDR3 protein: CSASRSGRAGEQFF

V gene: TRBV7-2
clone size: few
D gene: .
J gene: TRBJ2-7
CDR3 DNA: TGTGCCAGCAGCTTAGTCGCCAGGTCCTACGAGCAGTACTTC
CDR3 protein: CASSLVARSYEQYF

V gene: TRBV12-3/TRBV12-4
clone size: .
D gene: .
J gene: TRBJ1-6
CDR3 DNA: TGTGCCAGCAGTTTAGGGGGCAGACAGAATAATTCACCCCTCCACTTT
CDR3 protein: CASSLGGRQNNSPLHF

V gene: TRBV29-1
clone size: few
D gene: TRBD1
J gene: TRBJ2-7
CDR3 DNA: TGCAGCGTTGACCCCTCCGGGACAGGGAACGAGCAGTACTTC
CDR3 protein: CSVDPSGTGNEQYF

V gene: TRBV20-1
clone size: .
D gene: .
J gene: TRBJ1-5
CDR3 DNA: TGCAGTGCTAATCCGTGGGGGTCTCGGCAGCCCCAGCATTTT
CDR3 protein: CSANPWGSRQPQHF

V gene: TRBV29-1
clone size: few
D gene: .
J gene: TRBJ2-7
CDR3 DNA: TGCAGCGTTGAAAGAGGGTCCTCCAGTCACTACGAGCAGTACTTC
CDR3 protein: CSVERGSSSHYEQYF

V gene: TRBV29-1
clone size: .
D gene: TRBD1
J gene: TRBJ1-1
CDR3 DNA: TGCAGCGTTGGGACAGGGAACACTGAAGCTTTCTTT
CDR3 protein: CSVGTGNTEAFF

V gene: TRBV5-1
clone size: .
D gene: TRBD2
J gene: TRBJ2-1
CDR3 DNA: TGCGCCAGCAGCTTCGGACTAGCGGGCTTTGAGCAGTTCTTC
CDR3 protein: CASSFGLAGFEQFF

V gene: TRBV11-3
clone size: .
D gene: .
J gene: TRBJ2-1
CDR3 DNA: TGTGCCAGCAGCTTAGGACCCAATGAGCAGTTCTTC
CDR3 protein: CASSLGPNEQFF

V gene: TRBV12-3/TRBV12-4
clone size: .
D gene: .
J gene: TRBJ2-2
CDR3 DNA: TGTGCCAGCAGTATAACAGGGTTGAACACCGGGGAGCTGTTTTTT
CDR3 protein: CASSITGLNTGELFF

V gene: TRBV9
clone size: .
D gene: .
J gene: TRBJ2-7
CDR3 DNA: TGTGCCAGCAGCGTAGATCCCGGGACCCAGATTGTAGGGCAGTACTTC
CDR3 protein: CASSVDPGTQIVGQYF

V gene: TRBV7-2
clone size: .
D gene: .
J gene: TRBJ2-5
CDR3 DNA: TGTGCCAGCAGCTTATACAGGAAAGAGACCCAGTACTTC
CDR3 protein: CASSLYRKETQYF

V gene: TRBV11-2
clone size: .
D gene: TRBD2
J gene: TRBJ2-5
CDR3 DNA: TGTGCCAGCAGCTTTGGACTAGCGGGCCCGAGGGTGGAGACCCAGTACTTC
CDR3 protein: CASSFGLAGPRVETQYF

V gene: TRBV4-1
clone size: few
D gene: .
J gene: TRBJ2-3
CDR3 DNA: TGCGCCAGCAGCCAAGGATCCTGGACAGATACGCAGTATTTT
CDR3 protein: CASSQGSWTDTQYF

V gene: TRBV2
clone size: .
D gene: TRBD2
J gene: TRBJ2-3
CDR3 DNA: TGTGCCAGCAGCTCCGGCACTAGCGGGAGTGATACGCAGTATTTT
CDR3 protein: CASSSGTSGSDTQYF

V gene: TRBV20-1
clone size: .
D gene: .
J gene: TRBJ1-2
CDR3 DNA: TGCAGTGCTAGAGGCGGTACTGGCTACACCTTC
CDR3 protein: CSARGGTGYTF

V gene: TRBV6-5
clone size: .
D gene: TRBD2
J gene: TRBJ2-5
CDR3 DNA: TGTGCCAGCAGTTACGTAGCGGGAGCATCTGAGACCCAGTACTTC
CDR3 protein: CASSYVAGASETQYF

V gene: TRBV24-1
clone size: .
D gene: .
J gene: TRBJ2-3
CDR3 DNA: TGTGCCACCAGTGATGCGGGACACCGAAACACAGATACGCAGTATTTT
CDR3 protein: CATSDAGHRNTDTQYF

V gene: TRBV2
clone size: .
D gene: .
J gene: TRBJ2-1
CDR3 DNA: TGTGCCAGCAGAAGGGAGTTGACTAGTAACCATGAGCAGTTCTTC
CDR3 protein: CASRRELTSNHEQFF

V gene: TRBV9
clone size: .
D gene: TRBD2
J gene: TRBJ2-5
CDR3 DNA: TGTGCCAGCAGCGTAGATCTAGCGGGCACAGAGACCCAGTACTTC
CDR3 protein: CASSVDLAGTETQYF

V gene: TRBV20-1
clone size: .
D gene: TRBD1
J gene: TRBJ1-1
CDR3 DNA: TGCAGTGCTACGGCAGGGGGCAACACTGAAGCTTTCTTT
CDR3 protein: CSATAGGNTEAFF

V gene: TRBV19
clone size: few
D gene: .
J gene: TRBJ2-2
CDR3 DNA: TGTGCCAGTGGGCTCACCGGGGAGCTGTTTTTT
CDR3 protein: CASGLTGELFF

V gene: TRBV7-9
clone size: many
D gene: TRBD2
J gene: TRBJ2-3
CDR3 DNA: TGTGCCAGCAGCCCCAGGGGGACTAGCGGGAGAGGAACAGATACGCAGTATTTT
CDR3 protein: CASSPRGTSGRGTDTQYF

V gene: TRBV7-8
clone size: many
D gene: .
J gene: TRBJ1-4
CDR3 DNA: TGTGCCAGCAGCTTTGGAGCAACTAATGAAAAACTGTTTTTT
CDR3 protein: CASSFGATNEKLFF

V gene: TRBV4-1
clone size: .
D gene: .
J gene: TRBJ1-3
CDR3 DNA: TGCGCCAGCAGCGACGGAGGGAACTCTGGAAACACCATATATTTT
CDR3 protein: CASSDGGNSGNTIYF

V gene: TRBV28
clone size: few
D gene: TRBD1
J gene: TRBJ2-5
CDR3 DNA: TGTGCCAGCAGTTGGACAGGGGGAGAGACCCAGTACTTC
CDR3 protein: CASSWTGGETQYF

V gene: TRBV28
clone size: many
D gene: .
J gene: TRBJ2-7
CDR3 DNA: TGTGCCAGCCTCGGGGTTAGCGGCCTTACCTACGAGCAGTACTTC
CDR3 protein: CASLGVSGLTYEQYF

V gene: TRBV27
clone size: many
D gene: .
J gene: TRBJ2-3
CDR3 DNA: TGTGCCAGCAGCCCCCGAGGGACAGCGGGGACAGATACGCAGTATTTT
CDR3 protein: CASSPRGTAGTDTQYF

V gene: TRBV15
clone size: .
D gene: TRBD2
J gene: TRBJ2-7
CDR3 DNA: TGTGCCACCAGCAGAGTTTTTGGGACTAGCGGGAGGTACGAGCAGTACTTC
CDR3 protein: CATSRVFGTSGRYEQYF

V gene: TRBV29-1
clone size: many
D gene: .
J gene: TRBJ2-5
CDR3 DNA: TGCAGCGTTGTTAATAGAATCGAGACCCAGTACTTC
CDR3 protein: CSVVNRIETQYF

V gene: TRBV27
clone size: many
D gene: TRBD2
J gene: TRBJ2-1
CDR3 DNA: TGTGCCAGCACCGCTCGGCGGGAGGGCCGGAATGAGCAGTTCTTC
CDR3 protein: CASTARREGRNEQFF

V gene: TRBV7-9
clone size: few
D gene: .
J gene: TRBJ2-1
CDR3 DNA: TGTGCCAGCAGCTTAGCGACTGAAAATGAGCAGTTCTTC
CDR3 protein: CASSLATENEQFF

V gene: TRBV20-1
clone size: .
D gene: .
J gene: TRBJ1-5
CDR3 DNA: TGCAGTGCTAGCGATGACAGACCCAGGGGAGGCAGCCTAAGCAATCAGCCCCAGCATTTT
CDR3 protein: CSASDDRPRGGSLSNQPQHF

V gene: TRBV18
clone size: few
D gene: .
J gene: TRBJ2-1
CDR3 DNA: TGTGCCAGCTCACCTTTCACCACCGACGGCAATGAGCAGTTCTTC
CDR3 protein: CASSPFTTDGNEQFF

V gene: TRBV24-1
clone size: many
D gene: TRBD2
J gene: TRBJ2-6
CDR3 DNA: TGTGCCACCAGTGATTTTTTAGCGGGCCTCTCTGGGGCCAACGTCCTGACTTTC
CDR3 protein: CATSDFLAGLSGANVLTF

V gene: TRBV28
clone size: few
D gene: TRBD1
J gene: TRBJ1-2
CDR3 DNA: TGTGCCAGCAGTTTCACAGGGGCTTACCCGAACTATGGCTACACCTTC
CDR3 protein: CASSFTGAYPNYGYTF

V gene: TRBV5-4
clone size: few
D gene: TRBD1
J gene: TRBJ2-7
CDR3 DNA: TGTGCCAGCAGCCACATAGGGACAGTTCCCTACGAGCAGTACTTC
CDR3 protein: CASSHIGTVPYEQYF

V gene: TRBV9
clone size: few
D gene: .
J gene: TRBJ1-4
CDR3 DNA: TGTGCCAGCAGCGTAGAGGTGAATGAAAAACTGTTTTTT
CDR3 protein: CASSVEVNEKLFF

V gene: TRBV5-5
clone size: many
D gene: TRBD1
J gene: TRBJ1-5
CDR3 DNA: TGTGCCAGCAGCTTTACAGGGGGCCAGGGTCAGCCCCAGCATTTT
CDR3 protein: CASSFTGGQGQPQHF

V gene: TRBV6-5
clone size: many
D gene: TRBD1
J gene: TRBJ2-3
CDR3 DNA: TGTGCCAGCAGTTCGGGACAGATTAGCACAGATACGCAGTATTTT
CDR3 protein: CASSSGQISTDTQYF

V gene: TRBV15
clone size: many
D gene: .
J gene: TRBJ1-2
CDR3 DNA: TGTGCCACCAGCAGAGTGGTCGACGGCTACACCTTC
CDR3 protein: CATSRVVDGYTF

V gene: TRBV10-2
clone size: .
D gene: .
J gene: TRBJ1-2
CDR3 DNA: TGCGCCAGCAGTGAGAACAGGTTCCCTAACTATGGCTACACCTTC
CDR3 protein: CASSENRFPNYGYTF

V gene: TRBV18
clone size: many
D gene: TRBD1
J gene: TRBJ2-7
CDR3 DNA: TGTGCCAGCTCACCGACAGGGGCGGGGTACGAGCAGTACTTC
CDR3 protein: CASSPTGAGYEQYF

V gene: TRBV24-1
clone size: many
D gene: TRBD1
J gene: TRBJ2-2
CDR3 DNA: TGTGCCTCCAAGGACAGGGAGAACGGGGAGCTGTTTTTT
CDR3 protein: CASKDRENGELFF

V gene: TRBV28
clone size: few
D gene: .
J gene: TRBJ2-7
CDR3 DNA: TGTGCCAGCATCTCGGTTAGGGTTGGGAGGCAGTACTTC
CDR3 protein: CASISVRVGRQYF

V gene: TRBV29-1
clone size: .
D gene: TRBD1
J gene: TRBJ2-1
CDR3 DNA: TGCAGCGTTGCCCGGGACAGGGGATTCCATGAGCAGTTCTTC
CDR3 protein: CSVARDRGFHEQFF

V gene: TRBV7-9
clone size: .
D gene: .
J gene: TRBJ1-4
CDR3 DNA: TGTGCCAGCAGCTTAATCGGACCCAATGAAAAACTGTTTTTT
CDR3 protein: CASSLIGPNEKLFF

V gene: TRBV19
clone size: many
D gene: .
J gene: TRBJ1-2
CDR3 DNA: TGTGCCAGTACCCCCGGTTCTTATGGCTACACCTTC
CDR3 protein: CASTPGSYGYTF